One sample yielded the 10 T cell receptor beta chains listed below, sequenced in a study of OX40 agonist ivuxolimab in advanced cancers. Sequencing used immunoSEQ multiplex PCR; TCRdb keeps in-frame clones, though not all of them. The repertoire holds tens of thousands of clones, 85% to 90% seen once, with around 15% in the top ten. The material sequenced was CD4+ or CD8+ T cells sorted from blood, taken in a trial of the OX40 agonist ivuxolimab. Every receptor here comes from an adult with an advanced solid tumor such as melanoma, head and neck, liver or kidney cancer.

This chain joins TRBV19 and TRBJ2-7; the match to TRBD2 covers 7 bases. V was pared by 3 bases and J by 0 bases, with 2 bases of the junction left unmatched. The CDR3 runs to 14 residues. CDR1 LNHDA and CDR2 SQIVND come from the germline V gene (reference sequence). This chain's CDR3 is CASSMGGVSYEQYF. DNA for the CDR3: TGTGCCAGTAGTATGGGGGGGGTCTCCTACGAGCAGTACTTC.

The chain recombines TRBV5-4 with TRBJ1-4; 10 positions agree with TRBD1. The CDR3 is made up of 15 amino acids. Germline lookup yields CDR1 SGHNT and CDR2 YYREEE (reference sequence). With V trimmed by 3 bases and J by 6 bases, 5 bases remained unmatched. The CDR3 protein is CASSSRDRGDEKLFF. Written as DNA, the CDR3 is TGTGCCAGCAGCTCCCGGGACAGGGGTGATGAAAAACTGTTTTTT. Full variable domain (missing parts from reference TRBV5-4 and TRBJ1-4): ETGVTQSPTHLIKTRGQQVTLRCSSQSGHNTVSWYQQALGQGPQFIFQYYREEENGRGNFPPRFSGLQFPNYSSELNVNALELDDSALYLCASSSRDRGDEKLFFGSGTQLSVL.

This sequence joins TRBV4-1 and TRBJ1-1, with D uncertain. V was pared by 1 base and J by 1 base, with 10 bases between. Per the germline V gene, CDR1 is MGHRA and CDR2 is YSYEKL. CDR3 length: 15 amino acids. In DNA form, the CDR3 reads TGCGCCAGCAGCCAAGGGCCGGTCGGGAACACTGAAGCTTTCTTT. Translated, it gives CASSQGPVGNTEAFF.

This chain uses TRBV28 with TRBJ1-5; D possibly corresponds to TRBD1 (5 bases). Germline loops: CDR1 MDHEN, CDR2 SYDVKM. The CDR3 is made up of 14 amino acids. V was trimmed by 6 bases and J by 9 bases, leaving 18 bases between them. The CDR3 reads CASSPARGPRPQHF. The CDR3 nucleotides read TGTGCCAGCAGCCCGGCTAGGGGCCCGAGGCCCCAGCATTTT.

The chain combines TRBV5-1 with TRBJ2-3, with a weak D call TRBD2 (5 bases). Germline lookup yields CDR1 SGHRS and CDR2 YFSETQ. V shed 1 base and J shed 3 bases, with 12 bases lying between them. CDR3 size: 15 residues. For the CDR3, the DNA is TGCGCCAGCAGCTTGCGGGGTAGCGTGACAGATACGCAGTATTTT. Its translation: CASSLRGSVTDTQYF.

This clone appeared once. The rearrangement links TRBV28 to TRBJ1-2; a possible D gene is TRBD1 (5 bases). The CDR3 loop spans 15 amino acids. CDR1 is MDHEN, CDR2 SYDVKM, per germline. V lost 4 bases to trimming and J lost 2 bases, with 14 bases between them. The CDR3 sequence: CASSSFNQGNYGYTF. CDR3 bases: TGTGCCAGCAGTTCTTTCAACCAGGGCAACTATGGCTACACCTTC.

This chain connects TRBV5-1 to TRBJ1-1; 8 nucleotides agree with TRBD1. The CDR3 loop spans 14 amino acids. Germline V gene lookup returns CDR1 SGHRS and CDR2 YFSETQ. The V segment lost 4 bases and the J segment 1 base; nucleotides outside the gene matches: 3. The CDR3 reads CASSPGTGNTEAFF. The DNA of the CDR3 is TGCGCCAGCAGCCCCGGGACAGGGAACACTGAAGCTTTCTTT.

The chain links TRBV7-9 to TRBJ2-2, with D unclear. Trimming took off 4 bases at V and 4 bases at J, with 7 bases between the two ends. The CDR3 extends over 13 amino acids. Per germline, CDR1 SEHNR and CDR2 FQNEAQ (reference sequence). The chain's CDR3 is CASSSGFTGELFF. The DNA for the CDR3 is TGTGCCAGCAGCTCCGGGTTCACCGGGGAGCTGTTTTTT.

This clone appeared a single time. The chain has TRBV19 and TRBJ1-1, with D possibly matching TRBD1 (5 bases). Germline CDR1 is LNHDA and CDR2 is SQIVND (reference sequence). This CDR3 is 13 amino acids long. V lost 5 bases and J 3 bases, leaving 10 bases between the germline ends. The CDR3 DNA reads TGTGCCAGTAGTGCAGGGTTGTACACTGAAGCTTTCTTT. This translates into CASSAGLYTEAFF.

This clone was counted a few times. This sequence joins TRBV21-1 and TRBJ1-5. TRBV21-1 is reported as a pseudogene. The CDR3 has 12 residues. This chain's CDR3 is CASNSSDQPQHF. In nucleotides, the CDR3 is TGTGCCAGCAATTCTTCCGATCAGCCCCAGCATTTT.